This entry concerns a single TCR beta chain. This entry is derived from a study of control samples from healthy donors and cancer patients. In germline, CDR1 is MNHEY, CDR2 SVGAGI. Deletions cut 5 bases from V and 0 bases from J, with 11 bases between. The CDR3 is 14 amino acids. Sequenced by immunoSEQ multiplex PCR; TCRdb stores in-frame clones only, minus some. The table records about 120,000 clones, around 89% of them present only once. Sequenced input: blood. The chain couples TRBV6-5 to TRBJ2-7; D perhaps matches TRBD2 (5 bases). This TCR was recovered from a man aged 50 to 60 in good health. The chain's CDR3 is CASSLGLSSYEQYF. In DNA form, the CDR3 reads TGTGCCAGCAGTCTCGGACTTAGCTCCTACGAGCAGTACTTC.